Sequencing of this TCR beta chain was carried out in a study of cytomegalovirus exposure and HLA in healthy donors (dated by TCRdb to between 2016 and 2019). At the level of the whole study: An earlier analysis of some 550 of the donors reported about 250 Gb of sequence data and about 100 million unique TCR beta sequences from 150 million to 200 million T cells. Roughly 300 gigabases of sequencing data and 70 million to 85 million unique TCR sequences were included in an early release covering 500 to 750 HLA-typed donors. The genetic ancestry cluster associated with self-reported Caucasian donors included roughly four fifths of the 398 genotyped donors. The study was designed to test whether signatures of past pathogen exposure could be identified by cataloging public T cell receptors. The study profiled the T cell repertoires of 500 to 800 subjects by immunosequencing and related them to cytomegalovirus serostatus. Along with the roughly 670-subject first cohort, a separate validation cohort of more than 90 different subjects was used. To predict cytomegalovirus infection status, the study brought together high-throughput TCR immunosequencing, statistical association of individual TCRs with disease status, and machine learning. To study patterns of TCR occurrence, a later analysis re-analyzed previously published TCR beta repertoires from under 750 donors and added high-resolution HLA genotyping. The later analysis used no new phenotypic data to find candidate immune exposures, relying instead on TCR beta sequences and their occurrence across donors. An earlier analysis of 500 to 750 of the donors applied high-throughput TCR beta sequencing to assess whether each TCR beta V gene segment acted as functional or pseudogenic. Alongside the repertoire data, information on donor age, sex, ethnicity and CMV serostatus was compiled. Genome-wide SNP genotypes for about 55% of the roughly 670 donors were used in a later genetic analysis, which treated that subset as a discovery cohort. All discovery cohort repertoires had been generated on a single sequencing platform. HLA typing covered class I and class II loci at four-digit resolution. Typing coverage varied by locus: roughly 620-640 donors for A, B, C, DRB1 and DQB1; roughly 510 for DQA1; more than 600 for DPA1; approximately 490 for DPB1. Four or five DR-DQ haplotypes were handled as single units for association and clustering because linkage in the cohort was strong. Across approximately 400 genotyped donors of the cohort, an average of about 240,000 unique TCR beta nucleotide sequences per donor were sequenced, and roughly a sixth of those sequences were non-productive. Here is what the overall study found, with its caveats: According to a later analysis, parvovirus B19, influenza, CMV and Epstein-Barr virus appeared linked to several top co-occurrence clusters. A further reported finding was that TCR beta sequences accurately predicted the HLA-A and HLA-B alleles for most subjects in the first cohort. At a false discovery rate of 0.05, a later analysis linked around 17,000 TCR beta sequences to specific HLA alleles. When HLA alleles, especially DR and DQ, strongly co-occurred, attributing TCR associations to individual alleles was difficult. CMV serostatus was the only immune exposure information available for the cohort. Sequencing depth was assumed to be roughly uniform across donors in the presence/absence analyses, though that assumption may not hold. Because HLA typing was missing for some donors at each locus, association tests included only the typed subset. Some IMGT-functional V segments, including TRBV6-2 and TRBV6-3, could not be distinguished by the 87-base-pair reads and were therefore excluded. A cluster of highly shared sequence variants was judged likely to be a technical artifact of the sequencing pipeline. This cohort had only TCR beta chains sequenced, and the lack of alpha or paired-chain data limited which features could be detected. An association between a missense DCLRE1C variant and V-gene and J-gene trimming of TCR beta chains was found in a later genetic analysis and replicated in an independent cohort. The earlier analysis of 587 of the donors excluded some 15 rarely observed V segments, including chromosome 9 orphons, because counts were too low. A later analysis found that HLA-associated TCR beta chains were more clonally expanded and had lower generation probabilities than equally common non-associated chains. Linkage disequilibrium might explain the correlated functional status among segregating V segments, but an unknown experimental factor could not be ruled out. The classifier was reported to diagnose cytomegalovirus status with high specificity and sensitivity in both the original cohort and the validation cohort. In an earlier analysis of roughly 560 of the donors, most TCR beta V segments were observed in productive rearrangements about 90% or about 30% of the time, broadly matching IMGT annotations. In vitro tests confirmed that a few of the cytomegalovirus-associated TCR beta chains recognize cytomegalovirus antigens. It was suggested by the authors that the approach could potentially be generalized to other disease states and immunological phenotypes. In the study, about 150 TCR beta chains were listed as associated with cytomegalovirus. In a later analysis, TCR association rates were found to vary across HLA loci, with the most associated TCRs seen for DRB1 alleles and the fewest for HLA-C alleles. While some public TCRs were present in many individuals, most TCR sequences turned up only very rarely across donors. According to a later analysis, most CMV-associated TCR beta chains appeared to be HLA-restricted, and the HLA associations seemed to be driven largely by CMV exposure. In a later genetic analysis, fewer N-insertions in productive TCRs were reported among donors in an Asian-associated ancestry cluster than the roughly 700-donor mean.

Of note for this clone: Its recognized antigen is unknown. The record has no base qualities; no much larger clone is one base away.

The CDR3 holds 12 amino acids from the cysteine to the phenylalanine. The DNA shown is the 36-base CDR3, in frame from base 1. Based on the germline V gene, the CDR1 and CDR2 sequences are KGHSH and LQKENI. The germline V end is reduced by 6 bases and the J end by 7 bases; junction bases left unmatched: 5. The cohort comprised some 680 healthy bone marrow donors. At the time of sampling, every cohort member was nominally healthy, though immune exposures that went unrecorded were likely present. The donor was CMV seropositive and was included in the group of about 290 seropositive cohort members. Each donor provided a peripheral blood sample, and peripheral blood mononuclear cells were used for TCR beta sequencing. Genomic DNA was extracted from the blood cell samples with the Qiagen DNeasy Blood Extraction Kit. Library creation used the immunoSEQ multiplex PCR assay. For the multiplex PCR, a mixture combining 60 forward primers for TCR Vbeta segments and 13 reverse primers for TCR Jbeta segments was used. The CDR3 region of rearranged TCR beta genes was amplified from genomic DNA with a multiplex PCR assay. On the Illumina HiSeq System, the amplified TCR beta libraries were sequenced as 87-base-pair reads. Processing in the source paper ran as follows. In a later analysis, some 80 million unique TCR beta chains were counted across the 500 to 850 repertoires, and roughly 11 million of these chains were shared by at least two donors. Raw reads were error-corrected and collapsed into unique sequences by a nearest-neighbor algorithm in which closely related sequences were merged to remove PCR and sequencing errors. CDR3 sequences were aligned to IMGT reference sequences to assign V, D and J gene segments. For a sequence to be retained, a match of at least six nucleotides was required to both a V gene segment and a J gene segment. Rearrangements were classified as productive when the CDR3 lacked stop codons and remained in frame with V and J, and all other rearrangements were classified as non-productive. CDR3 was defined according to IMGT convention as the region running from the second conserved V-encoded cysteine to the conserved J-encoded phenylalanine. Sequences without an unambiguous match to a single V gene segment were excluded from the earlier analysis of approximately 560 of the donors. An earlier analysis of over 450 of the donors classified V segments as functional when productive rearrangements were above 56.7% and as segregating when the standard deviation between donors was above 5%. To diagnose cytomegalovirus status from the catalog of TCR beta chain sequences, a statistical classification framework was built. V and J gene assignment, in a later analysis, came from comparing TCR nucleotide sequences with IMGT/GENE-DB human TR gene sequences. A later analysis assigned CDR3 sequences and most-parsimonious VDJ recombination scenarios with the TCRdist pipeline. A later analysis defined each TCR beta chain by its CDR3 amino acid sequence plus V-gene family, and excluded reads lacking a unique V-gene family. A later analysis removed several hundred highly shared, low-generation-probability nucleotide sequences to deal with suspected cross-contamination and a sequencing artifact. In a later analysis, a clonal expansion index for each public chain was calculated from normalized within-repertoire ranks of inferred template counts. Generation probabilities in a later analysis came from a VDJ recombination model fitted to out-of-frame rearrangements, and those results were checked against IGoR. In a later analysis, TCR-TCR, TCR-HLA and TCR-CMV co-occurrence was scored with hypergeometric tests, and a repertoire-size bias correction was applied to TCR pairs. To estimate false discovery rates, a later analysis permuted the HLA or CMV assignments 20 times. In a later analysis, co-occurring TCRs were grouped using DBSCAN, and TCRdist sequence similarity was added for clustering within HLA-allele-positive subsets. Co-occurrence clustering excluded repertoires with fewer than 30,000 or more than 120,000 public chains, plus five with anomalous nucleotide sharing. TCRdb stores this immuneACCESS table with in-frame sequences only. Part of the clones is absent; in the studies checked, under half of the shortfall reflects unresolved V genes, and no reason is known for the rest. V and J calls plus clone size are reproduced from that table; the DNA served to infer D and trimming. This sample comprises under 130,000 clones, roughly 79% of them detected only once. Over 4% of the sample is held by the ten biggest clonotypes.

The specimen was PBMCs. The receptor was derived from a middle-aged man in good health and CMV-seropositive. The V and J genes are TRBV18 and TRBJ2-7, with 8 bases matching TRBD2. DNA sequence: TGTGCCAGCTCCATGCCGGGGGGGGAGCAGTACTTC. Translated, it reads CASSMPGGEQYF.